This T cell receptor (beta chain) appears in the sequencing data of a study of T-cell memory formation after mild COVID-19. Findings and caveats of the study: Cross-reactive memory seemingly joined, as some responding clones were found in pre-infection memory. Contracting CD8+ clones were enriched in EMRA, CD4+ mainly in CM and EM. There was a balanced CD4/CD8 profile in clones contracting day 15 to 85, and later expanders leaned CD4+.

As to this clonotype: Antigen unknown.

TCRdb reanalysed the 5' RACE reads using MiXCR and keeps one entry per CDR3 protein. The sample has about 400,000 distinct CDR3 sequences; roughly 15% are singletons. What was sequenced was PBMCs or a T cell subset sorted from them (not recorded which). The sequence was collected from a man younger than 30 who had mild COVID-19 (a few samples of this study predate the infection). Cell type and time point are not known.

CDR3: CASSRDRDRANEQFF. DNA of the CDR3: TGTGCCAGCAGCCGTGACCGGGACAGGGCCAATGAGCAGTTCTTC. The chain is built from TRBV7-2 and TRBJ2-1; 9 bases align to TRBD1. Trimming at V came to 5 bases and at J to 6 bases, leaving 8 bases not matched to a gene. Germline values: CDR1 SGHTA, CDR2 FQGNSA. CDR3 length: 15 amino acids.